This T cell receptor (beta chain) was captured by sequencing in a study of neoadjuvant anti-PD-1 for oral cavity cancer. Produced via immunoSEQ multiplex PCR; TCRdb's table is partial and in-frame only. This repertoire shows around 32,000 clones, 70% to 80% found once; its top ten account for nearly 3.5%. Time point denoted: after neoadjuvant nivolumab, at surgical resection. Patients were newly diagnosed with stage II-IVA oral cavity squamous cell carcinoma without prior systemic or radiation treatment. This clone was counted only a few times. Trimming at V came to 8 bases and at J to 7 bases, leaving 7 bases not matched to a gene. This CDR3 contains 12 residues. Looked up from germline, CDR1 is MNHEY and CDR2 is SVGAGI.

Source: PBMCs, taken after nivolumab (anti-PD-1) treatment. This receptor was taken from a person between 40 and 85 years old with oral cavity squamous cell carcinoma. This chain joins TRBV6-5 and TRBJ1-2; 7 nucleotides agree with TRBD1. CDR3 region: CASGDRAVGYTF. For the CDR3, the DNA is TGTGCCAGCGGCGACAGGGCTGTTGGCTACACCTTC.